The 13 T cell receptor beta chains listed next were all sequenced from one sample in a study of identical twins. TCRdb reanalysed the 5' RACE reads using MiXCR and keeps one entry per CDR3 protein. The table lists 1.5 million to 2 million distinct CDR3 sequences, under 35% of them singletons. Material for sequencing was cord blood. The receptors were gathered from a newborn girl in good health.

This clonotype has only a few counts. A much larger clone differs by one base, so this may be a read error. The chain joins TRBV2 to TRBJ2-4; D remains unclear. The CDR3 runs 13 residues. With 2 bases removed from V and 0 bases from J, the gap between germline ends came to 2 bases. Looked up from germline, CDR1 is SNHLY and CDR2 is FYNNEI. CDR3 region: CASSEIAKNIQYF. The CDR3 DNA reads as TGTGCCAGCAGTGAAATAGCCAAAAACATTCAGTACTTC.

The J gene is TRBJ2-7, the V gene TRBV20-1; D is unresolved. The length of the CDR3 is 12 residues. CDR1 and CDR2 from the germline V gene are DFQATT and SNEGSKA (reference sequence). The V end was cut by 3 bases, the J end by 3 bases, with 9 bases between. In DNA, the CDR3 is TGCAGTGCTAGCCGCACTTTCTACGAGCAGTACTTC. Translated, it gives CSASRTFYEQYF.

The V and J genes are TRBV20-1 and TRBJ2-1; 10 positions match TRBD2. With the DNA end fitting TRBJ2-7 better, the J assignment may be wrong. The CDR3 is 15 amino acids. The germline CDR1 and CDR2 sequences are DFQATT and SNEGSKA (reference sequence). Here the CDR3 reads CSARLVSGRYNEQYF. CDR3 nucleotides: TGCAGTGCTAGACTGGTTAGCGGGAGGTACAATGAGCAGTACTTC.

The chain joins TRBV12-3 or TRBV12-4 to TRBJ2-5; TRBD2 matches 7 bases. The V and J ends lost 6 bases and 2 bases, in that order; junction bases with no gene match: 9. The CDR3 length is 15 residues. Written as DNA, the CDR3 is TGTGCCAGCAGCCCGAGCGGGATACATCAAGAGACCCAGTACTTC. Its protein product is CASSPSGIHQETQYF.

The chain is built from TRBV4-1 and TRBJ1-4, with no clear D. Deletions cut 4 bases from V and 6 bases from J, with 6 bases between. Germline V gene data show CDR1 as MGHRA and CDR2 as YSYEKL. The CDR3 is 12 residues long. The CDR3 region is CASSRRYEKLFF. The CDR3 nucleotides are TGCGCCAGCAGCCGCAGATATGAAAAACTGTTTTTT.

The genes are TRBV20-1 and TRBJ2-3; D may match TRBD1 or TRBD2 (5 bases each). V shed 4 bases and J shed 1 base, with 15 bases lying between them. The CDR3 loop spans 15 amino acids. Per germline, CDR1 DFQATT and CDR2 SNEGSKA (reference sequence). CDR3 sequence: CSANPGALRTDTQYF. The CDR3 bases are TGCAGTGCTAACCCCGGGGCGTTACGCACAGATACGCAGTATTTT.

The sample holds one count of this clonotype. The V and J genes are TRBV4-2 and TRBJ2-1; the match to TRBD2 covers 15 bases. The CDR3 length is 15 residues. Germline lookup yields CDR1 LGHNA and CDR2 YNFKEQ. J lost 8 bases, V lost 6 bases, and 5 bases had no gene match. The CDR3 is CASRSRTSGGDEQFF. In DNA, the CDR3 is TGTGCCAGCAGGAGCAGGACTAGCGGGGGGGATGAGCAGTTCTTC.

This clonotype was counted only a few times. The chain uses TRBV27 and TRBJ2-3; D not certain. Germline V gene lookup returns CDR1 MNHEY and CDR2 SMNVEV (reference sequence). This CDR3 region has 13 residues. V lost 3 bases, J lost 2 bases, and 6 bases lay in between. The CDR3 loop is CASSFIDTDTQYF. The CDR3 coding sequence is TGTGCCAGCAGTTTCATTGACACAGATACGCAGTATTTT.

The CDR3 reads CASSLDSSDYGYTF. The CDR3 DNA is TGTGCCAGCAGCTTGGACAGTAGTGACTATGGCTACACCTTC. The chain has TRBV5-6 and TRBJ1-2; no reliable D call. Germline V lookup: CDR1 SGHDT, CDR2 YYEEEE. This CDR3 has 14 amino acids. Trimming cost V 0 bases and J 3 bases, with 9 bases left between them.

The genes are TRBV2 and TRBJ2-2; D perhaps matches TRBD2 (5 bases). Germline V lookup: CDR1 SNHLY, CDR2 FYNNEI. This CDR3 contains 15 residues. Trimming removed 3 bases at V and 7 bases at J, with 15 bases between. The CDR3 spells CASSDPTISVGELFF. The CDR3 DNA is TGTGCCAGCAGTGACCCCACTATTAGCGTCGGGGAGCTGTTTTTT.

The rearrangement joins TRBV3-1 to TRBJ2-7, with D possibly being TRBD2 (6 bases). The CDR3 extends over 15 amino acids. V lost 3 bases and J 2 bases, leaving 14 bases between the germline ends. The V gene's germline CDR1 is LGHDT and CDR2 YNNKEL (reference sequence). The CDR3 DNA reads TGTGCCAGCAGCCAGCAGGGACTTTCCACCTACGAGCAGTACTTC. Amino acid sequence: CASSQQGLSTYEQYF.

This clonotype has just a few counts. The rearrangement uses TRBV5-1 and TRBJ2-3, with D perhaps matching TRBD1 or TRBD2 (5 bases each). CDR3 length equals 16 residues. V gave up 1 base and J gave up 3 bases, with 15 bases separating them. In germline, CDR1 is SGHRS, CDR2 YFSETQ. The CDR3 loop reads CASSLQTGRTTDTQYF. Here the CDR3 DNA reads TGCGCCAGCAGCTTGCAAACGGGACGGACGACAGATACGCAGTATTTT.

This rearrangement joins TRBV6-2 or TRBV6-3 to TRBJ2-1; 13 bases line up with TRBD2. J was trimmed by 6 bases and V by 2 bases; bases with no gene match: 19. The CDR3 contains 21 residues. The germline gives CDR1 MNHEY, CDR2 SVGEGT. DNA of the CDR3: TGTGCCAGCAGTTACGGTAGACTAGCGGGAGGAGTGGGGGTGTTTGCCAATGAGCAGTTCTTC. Translation gives CASSYGRLAGGVGVFANEQFF.